This is a list of T cell receptor beta chains from one sample in a study of T cells after yellow fever vaccination. Via MiXCR, TCRdb re-called the 5' RACE reads, giving one row per CDR3 protein. The data show around 56,000 distinct CDR3 sequences, around 6.2% seen once. Material: PBMCs, either bulk or a sorted T-cell subset (CD4+, CD8+, memory, or dextramer-sorted; not recorded which), obtained on the day of the yellow fever booster vaccination. These receptors came from a young man who received the YFV17D yellow fever vaccine. CDR3s include the opening cysteine and the closing phenylalanine or tryptophan. Fields, in order: D gene, V gene, J gene, clone size, CDR3 DNA, CDR3 protein. D genes are given only for firm matches. Size is omitted from some rows. Given values are once, few, many or a class for expanded clones.

>.|TRBV21-1|TRBJ2-1|few
TGTGCCAGCAGCAAATCTCGGACTCATAGCTGTTTGCCCCCTAGTTTATACAATGAGCAGTTCTTC
CASSKSRTHSCLPPSLYNEQFF
>TRBD2|TRBV11-1|TRBJ2-7|many
TGTGCCAGCAGCTTATTCCAAGCGGGGGGCTCCGGATACGAGCAGTACTTC
CASSLFQAGGSGYEQYF
>.|TRBV7-2|TRBJ2-1|many
TGTGCCAGCAGCCGGTATCAGGGACTGAGCTCCTACAATGAGCAGTTCTTC
CASSRYQGLSSYNEQFF
>TRBD1|TRBV27|TRBJ1-6|.
TGTGCCAGCAGCCAACCCGGGACAGGCTTTTATTCACCCCTCCACTTT
CASSQPGTGFYSPLHF
>.|TRBV5-5|TRBJ2-3|many
TGTGCCAGCAGCTCCTCTTACGGGTTCTTCACAGATACGCAGTATTTT
CASSSSYGFFTDTQYF
>.|TRBV12-3/TRBV12-4|TRBJ2-7|.
TGTGCCAGCAGTTTCGGGCAGGGGGGCTACGAGCAGTACTTC
CASSFGQGGYEQYF
>.|TRBV7-9|TRBJ2-3|few
TGTGCCAGCAGCTTAATTGGGCTAGACCCAAGCACAGATACGCAGTATTTT
CASSLIGLDPSTDTQYF
>.|TRBV5-6|TRBJ1-2|.
TGTGCCAGCAGCACAATCTTCAGGGGCAACTATGGCTACACCTTC
CASSTIFRGNYGYTF
>.|TRBV6-5|TRBJ2-6|many
TGTGCCAGCAGTTACGGGAGTGGGGCCAACGTCCTGACTTTC
CASSYGSGANVLTF
>.|TRBV19|TRBJ2-5|.
TGTGCCAGTAATCCGGGGAAACAAGAGACCCAGTACTTC
CASNPGKQETQYF
>.|TRBV7-2|TRBJ1-1|many
TGTGCCAGCAGCTTAGGCCTACGGAAAATGAACACTGAAGCTTTCTTT
CASSLGLRKMNTEAFF
>.|TRBV12-3/TRBV12-4|TRBJ2-2|.
TGTGCCAGCAGTTTACCAGGACACAACACCGGGGAGCTGTTTTTT
CASSLPGHNTGELFF
>TRBD1|TRBV7-2|TRBJ2-1|many
TGTGCCAGCAGCCTCGGACAGGGACCTAATGAGCAGTTCTTC
CASSLGQGPNEQFF
>.|TRBV4-1|TRBJ2-5|few
TGCGCCAGCGGTAAAGGAGGCCCTTACCAAGAGACCCAGTACTTC
CASGKGGPYQETQYF
>.|TRBV6-5|TRBJ2-7|many
TGTGCCAGCAGACCCCCCCAACGGGACATGAGCTCCTACGAGCAGTACTTC
CASRPPQRDMSSYEQYF
>.|TRBV11-2|TRBJ1-4|few
TGTGCCAGCAGCTTACCACCGGGCCGCACAACTAATGAAAAACTGTTTTTT
CASSLPPGRTTNEKLFF
>.|TRBV6-5|TRBJ1-2|.
TGTGCCAGCAGACCCGAGACGGGGTCTTACTATGGCTACACCTTC
CASRPETGSYYGYTF
>TRBD1|TRBV20-1|TRBJ1-2|many
TGCAGTGCTAGAGATTCGGGGACAGTCTATGGCTACACCTTC
CSARDSGTVYGYTF
>.|TRBV5-6|TRBJ2-2|.
TGTGCCAGCAGCTTGGCCGGGGAGCTGTTTTTT
CASSLAGELFF
>.|TRBV20-1|TRBJ1-6|many
TGCAGTGCTAGAGATCCCTTAACAGGGAGAGGATCACCCCTCCACTTT
CSARDPLTGRGSPLHF
>.|TRBV6-2/TRBV6-3|TRBJ2-7|few
TGTGCCAGCAGTTATGGGATCGAGCAGTACTTC
CASSYGIEQYF
>.|TRBV7-9|TRBJ1-6|many
TGTGCCAGCAGCTTAGTGCCAGGACCCCTCCACTTT
CASSLVPGPLHF
>.|TRBV7-2|TRBJ1-3|few
TGTGCCAGCAGTCCTTCCAGGGTCCCTGGAAACACCATATATTTT
CASSPSRVPGNTIYF
>.|TRBV7-9|TRBJ2-2|.
TGTGCCAGCAGCTTCAGCAGTATGAACACCGGGGAGCTGTTTTTT
CASSFSSMNTGELFF
>.|TRBV24-1|TRBJ2-3|many
TGTGCCACCAGTGATCACGGGAAGGATACGCAGTATTTT
CATSDHGKDTQYF
>.|TRBV6-2/TRBV6-3|TRBJ2-1|few
TGTGCCAGCAGTTACTCGATAAATGAGCAGTTCTTC
CASSYSINEQFF
>.|TRBV4-1|TRBJ2-2|.
TGCGCCAGCAGCCCCCTTCTCGGGGGAGCGAACACCGGGGAGCTGTTTTTT
CASSPLLGGANTGELFF
>.|TRBV9|TRBJ2-3|many
TGTGCCAGCAGCCCCGGGGATACGCAGTATTTT
CASSPGDTQYF
>.|TRBV29-1|TRBJ2-3|many
TGCAGCGTTGTTGGGACCATCCGCACAGATACGCAGTATTTT
CSVVGTIRTDTQYF
>.|TRBV7-3|TRBJ2-3|many
TGTGCCAGCAGCATCCTTGGCAGGGGCAGGGATACGCAGTATTTT
CASSILGRGRDTQYF
>.|TRBV5-1|TRBJ1-1|many
TGCGCCAGCAGTTCGGCAGGCGGCACTGAAGCTTTCTTT
CASSSAGGTEAFF
>.|TRBV27|TRBJ2-2|many
TGTGCCAGCACCCATGAGGGCGGGGAGCTGTTTTTT
CASTHEGGELFF
>.|TRBV20-1|TRBJ2-7|many
TGCAGTGCTAGAGATCAGGGCTACGAGCAGTACTTC
CSARDQGYEQYF
>TRBD2|TRBV11-2|TRBJ2-1|.
TGTGCCAGCAGCACCCGGGTAGCGGGGTCACCCTACAATGAGCAGTTCTTC
CASSTRVAGSPYNEQFF
>.|TRBV20-1|TRBJ1-1|many
TGCAGTGCCTCGGAGGGATCTGAAGCTTTCTTT
CSASEGSEAFF
>.|TRBV20-1|TRBJ1-2|many
TGCAGTGCTACCACCGCAGGGACATCCAACTATGGCTACACCTTC
CSATTAGTSNYGYTF
>TRBD1|TRBV14|TRBJ2-2|.
TGTGCCAGCACGTCGTACAGGGGGATCGGCACCGGGGAGCTGTTTTTT
CASTSYRGIGTGELFF
>.|TRBV12-3/TRBV12-4|TRBJ2-5|many
TGTGCCAGCAGTTTATTGAACCAAGAGACCCAGTACTTC
CASSLLNQETQYF
>.|TRBV29-1|TRBJ1-2|.
TGCAGCGTTGAAAGCGGCAGTCCCCGACGCTATGGCTACACCTTC
CSVESGSPRRYGYTF
>.|TRBV7-2|TRBJ2-7|many
TGTGCCAGCAGCTTTGGCTTCTACGAGCAGTACTTC
CASSFGFYEQYF
>.|TRBV6-2/TRBV6-3|TRBJ2-1|many
TGTGCCAGCAGTTACTCGAGTGGCCCCCTGAACAATGAGCAGTTCTTC
CASSYSSGPLNNEQFF
>.|TRBV7-2|TRBJ1-6|many
TGTGCCAGCAGCTTAATGCCGAGTTCACCCCTCCACTTT
CASSLMPSSPLHF
>TRBD2|TRBV29-1|TRBJ2-3|many
TGCAGCGCCACCGGGGGGGGCACAGATACGCAGTATTTT
CSATGGGTDTQYF
>.|TRBV7-2|TRBJ1-5|few
TGTGCCAGCAGCCTCGTAAATCAGCCCCAGCATTTT
CASSLVNQPQHF
>TRBD1|TRBV5-5|TRBJ2-3|.
TGTGCCAGCCCCGGGACAGGGGACACAGATACGCAGTATTTT
CASPGTGDTDTQYF
>TRBD1|TRBV5-1|TRBJ1-5|few
TGCGCCAGCAGCTTGGAAGGGACAGGGGGCGGTCAGCCCCAGCATTTT
CASSLEGTGGGQPQHF
>.|TRBV7-9|TRBJ1-6|few
TGTGCCAGCAGCCTAGTTTCCTATAATTCACCCCTCCACTTT
CASSLVSYNSPLHF
>TRBD2|TRBV6-6|TRBJ2-5|many
TGTGCCAGCAGGATAAGCGGGGCCCAAGAGACCCAGTACTTC
CASRISGAQETQYF
>TRBD1|TRBV6-5|TRBJ2-3|many
TGTGCCAGCACCGGGACAGGGGCCACAGATACGCAGTATTTT
CASTGTGATDTQYF
>.|TRBV6-5|TRBJ1-2|.
TGTGCCAGCACTGGACAGCCTAACTATGGCTACACCTTC
CASTGQPNYGYTF
>TRBD1|TRBV18|TRBJ2-1|few
TGTGCCAGCTCTCGCTGGACAGGGAGCTCCTACAATGAGCAGTTCTTC
CASSRWTGSSYNEQFF
>.|TRBV5-6|TRBJ2-1|many
TGTGCCAGCAGCTCAGTAGCGGTGACCTACAATGAGCAGTTCTTC
CASSSVAVTYNEQFF
>.|TRBV6-6|TRBJ1-2|few
TGTGCCAGCAGTGGCATCAGGGATCAGCATGGCTACACCTTC
CASSGIRDQHGYTF
>.|TRBV4-1|TRBJ2-2|few
TGCGCCAGCAGCCTGCATCCTTCGGCCGGGGAGACCGGGGAGCTGTTTTTT
CASSLHPSAGETGELFF
>TRBD1|TRBV20-1|TRBJ2-5|many
TGCAGTGCTAGAGATGGCAGGGGGCCGGTAGAGACCCAGTACTTC
CSARDGRGPVETQYF
>.|TRBV7-6|TRBJ1-1|.
TGTGCCAGCAGCTTAAGGGGGGGGGCTAGAGCGAACACTGAAGCTTTCTTT
CASSLRGGARANTEAFF
>.|TRBV6-6|TRBJ1-5|few
TGTGCCAGCAGCAATCAGCCCCAGCATTTT
CASSNQPQHF
>TRBD2|TRBV12-3/TRBV12-4|TRBJ2-5|many
TGTGCCAGCAGTTTCTCCCTGACTAGCGGGGGGAAAGAGACCCAGTACTTC
CASSFSLTSGGKETQYF
>TRBD2|TRBV4-1|TRBJ2-5|.
TGCGCCAGCAGCCCCCTCGGTGGGGGGGGTCTGGAGACCCAGTACTTC
CASSPLGGGGLETQYF
>.|TRBV7-8|TRBJ2-5|many
TGTGCCACTCGGGCGGGGCTCCAAGAGACCCAGTACTTC
CATRAGLQETQYF